Below, one TCR beta chain is given with its context. This CDR3 spans 15 amino acids. Looked up from germline, CDR1 is SEHNR and CDR2 is FQNEAQ (reference sequence). The V and J ends lost 5 bases and 2 bases respectively, with 15 bases between them. This record comes from a study of cytomegalovirus exposure and HLA in healthy donors. Assay: immunoSEQ multiplex PCR; the TCRdb copy retains only in-frame clones and omits some. The table records some 120,000 clones, nearly 90% of them present only once. The receptor's source is a man aged 30-40 years in good health and CMV-seronegative. The rearrangement links TRBV7-9 to TRBJ1-1; D unresolved. The sequencing sample was made of PBMCs. The DNA of the CDR3 is TGTGCCAGCAGCCCCGGGGAGAGGGTTAACACTGAAGCTTTCTTT. Its translation is CASSPGERVNTEAFF.